The 16 T cell receptor beta chains below all came from one sample that was sequenced in a study of blood T cell repertoires in COVID-19. TCRdb keeps only in-frame clones here, not all; method: immunoSEQ multiplex PCR. The sample contains around 100,000 clones, roughly 90% of which appear only once. The sample taken for sequencing was peripheral blood. These receptors all come from a man aged 50 to 59 with COVID-19, enrolled during active disease.

The rearrangement joins TRBV13 to TRBJ2-4; tentatively, D is TRBD1 (5 bases). V lost 5 bases, J lost 0 bases, and 14 bases lay in between. CDR3 length: 16 amino acids. Germline values: CDR1 PRHDT, CDR2 FYEKMQ (reference sequence). CDR3 in DNA: TGTGCCAGCAGCCATCGAAGGGGTAGAGCCAAAAACATTCAGTACTTC. This translates into CASSHRRGRAKNIQYF.

The rearrangement joins TRBV5-6 to TRBJ2-7; 9 bases match TRBD2. CDR1 is SGHDT, CDR2 YYEEEE, per germline. V shed 3 bases and J 2 bases; nucleotides not matched to a gene: 6. The CDR3 has 15 amino acids. DNA of the CDR3: TGTGCCAGCAGCTCCGAGCGGGGGGCCCCCTACGAGCAGTACTTC. Residues: CASSSERGAPYEQYF.

The V and J genes are TRBV6-2 or TRBV6-3 and TRBJ2-4; no clear D gene. Germline V gene lookup returns CDR1 MNHEY and CDR2 SVGEGT. This CDR3 is 15 amino acids long. V was cut by 4 bases and J by 0 bases, with 10 bases left in between. CDR3 sequence reads: CASSSYSVAKNIQYF. The CDR3 bases are TGTGCCAGCAGTTCTTATTCCGTAGCCAAAAACATTCAGTACTTC.

The genes are TRBV15 and TRBJ2-5; 7 bases align to TRBD2. CDR1 and CDR2 (germline): LNHNV, YYDKDF (reference sequence). The CDR3 is made up of 17 amino acids. Losses at the gene ends were 2 bases for V and 2 bases for J; bases not matched to a gene: 11. Here the CDR3 reads CATSRTTRGGFQETQYF. The CDR3 DNA sequence: TGTGCCACCAGCAGAACCACACGCGGGGGTTTTCAAGAGACCCAGTACTTC. The whole variable domain, remainder taken from reference TRBV15 and TRBJ2-5, is DAMVIQNPRYQVTQFGKPVTLSCSQTLNHNVMYWYQQKSSQAPKLLFHYYDKDFNNEADTPDNFQSRRPNTSFCFLDIRSPGLGDTAMYLCATSRTTRGGFQETQYFGPGTRLLVL.

This clone was counted once. V is TRBV7-8 and J is TRBJ2-1; a possible D gene is TRBD1 (6 bases). The V gene's germline CDR1 is SGHVS and CDR2 FQNEAQ. V was clipped by 3 bases and J by 5 bases, with 14 bases between them. The CDR3 totals 15 residues. CDR3 sequence: CASSFAGTPNNEQFF. DNA of the CDR3: TGTGCCAGCAGCTTCGCCGGGACACCAAACAATGAGCAGTTCTTC.

This clone showed up just once. J is TRBJ2-7 and V is TRBV10-3; 7 positions agree with TRBD2. This CDR3 contains 12 residues. Trimming took 10 bases from V and 2 from J; bases not matched to a gene: 5. CDR1 and CDR2 from the germline V gene are ENHRY and SYGVKD. CDR3 sequence reads: CATLGGAYEQYF. Here the CDR3 DNA reads TGTGCCACCCTGGGGGGGGCCTACGAGCAGTACTTC.

This clone was recorded only once. The chain employs TRBV9 and TRBJ1-5, with 8 bases that match TRBD1. The CDR3 length is 15 residues. After removal of 3 bases from V and 2 bases from J, the junction contained 4 bases not matched to a gene. Germline V gives CDR1 SGDLS, CDR2 YYNGEE. CDR3 coding DNA: TGTGCCAGCAGCGCGACAGGGGCGGGCAATCAGCCCCAGCATTTT. Its translation: CASSATGAGNQPQHF. Full variable domain (rest looked up from reference TRBV9 and TRBJ1-5): DSGVTQTPKHLITATGQRVTLRCSPRSGDLSVYWYQQSLDQGLQFLIQYYNGEERAKGNILERFSAQQFPDLHSELNLSSLELGDSALYFCASSATGAGNQPQHFGDGTRLSIL.

This chain uses TRBV6-6 with TRBJ2-1; D may be TRBD2 (5 bases). The germline V and J ends were trimmed by 8 bases and 1 base, with 12 bases remaining between them. Germline CDR1 is MNHNY and CDR2 is SVGAGI (reference sequence). The CDR3 sequence is 14 residues long. CDR3 amino acids: CASSRVESYNEQFF. CDR3 coding DNA: TGTGCCAGCTCGCGGGTGGAGTCCTACAATGAGCAGTTCTTC.

The chain has TRBV7-8 and TRBJ1-1; the match to TRBD1 covers 9 bases. Germline V gene sequence: CDR1 SGHVS, CDR2 FQNEAQ. The V segment lost 5 bases and the J segment 7 bases; nucleotides outside the gene matches: 17. The CDR3 extends over 17 amino acids. This CDR3 reads CASSPGTGKVGRGEAFF. Here the CDR3 DNA reads TGTGCCAGCAGCCCCGGGACAGGGAAGGTCGGTCGTGGTGAAGCTTTCTTT.

The rearrangement uses TRBV20-1 and TRBJ1-5, with 8 bases identical to TRBD1. There are 20 residues in the CDR3. The junction had 21 bases not matched to a gene; V was cut back by 3 bases and J by 2 bases. Germline lookup yields CDR1 DFQATT and CDR2 SNEGSKA (reference sequence). CDR3 sequence reads: CSASLEIDRGRGLGNQPQHF. CDR3 in DNA: TGCAGTGCTAGTCTTGAGATTGACAGGGGTAGAGGATTAGGCAATCAGCCCCAGCATTTT.

This chain uses TRBV4-2 with TRBJ1-6; D is perhaps TRBD1 (5 bases). The CDR3 loop spans 16 amino acids. The V end was cut by 1 base, the J end by 9 bases, with 16 bases between. CDR1 and CDR2 from the germline V gene are LGHNA and YNFKEQ. The CDR3 nucleotides read TGTGCCAGCAGCCAAGGGTTGGCAGGGATAAGTTCACCCCTCCACTTT. As protein: CASSQGLAGISSPLHF.

This clone occurred once. The chain employs TRBV15 and TRBJ1-3, with a weak D call TRBD1 (6 bases). CDR3 size: 17 residues. Trimming shortened V by 3 bases and J by 3 bases, and 18 bases separated the two germline ends. CDR1 is LNHNV and CDR2 is YYDKDF in the germline V gene (reference sequence). CDR3 nucleotides: TGTGCCACCAGCAGGGGTGGGGGCCAGAGAGGTGGAAACACCATATATTTT. Protein sequence: CATSRGGGQRGGNTIYF.

V gene TRBV30 combines with J gene TRBJ1-5; D perhaps matches TRBD1 (5 bases). Germline CDR1 is GTSNPN and CDR2 is SVGIG (reference sequence). This CDR3 has 13 amino acids. The V end was cut by 2 bases, the J end by 4 bases, with 9 bases between. CDR3 in DNA: TGTGCCTGGAGTCCTGACAGAAATCAGCCCCAGCATTTT. Translating gives CAWSPDRNQPQHF.

This chain connects TRBV27 to TRBJ1-1, with D unclear. Germline CDR1 MNHEY, CDR2 SMNVEV (reference sequence). The CDR3 length is 13 residues. V gave up 6 bases and J gave up 4 bases, with 12 bases separating them. CDR3 sequence reads: CASRMTGGTEAFF. Written as DNA, the CDR3 is TGTGCCAGCAGAATGACGGGAGGCACTGAAGCTTTCTTT.

The gene calls are TRBV5-1 and TRBJ2-1; D is ambiguous. Looked up from germline, CDR1 is SGHRS and CDR2 is YFSETQ. The CDR3 runs 15 residues. Trimming removed 2 bases at V and 2 bases at J, with 11 bases between. This chain's CDR3 is CASSLQTFPYNEQFF. The CDR3 DNA reads TGCGCCAGCAGCTTACAGACATTTCCCTACAATGAGCAGTTCTTC. Full variable domain (outside the CDR3, taken from reference TRBV5-1 and TRBJ2-1): KAGVTQTPRYLIKTRGQQVTLSCSPISGHRSVSWYQQTPGQGLQFLFEYFSETQRNKGNFPGRFSGRQFSNSRSEMNVSTLELGDSALYLCASSLQTFPYNEQFFGPGTRLTVL.

The chain uses TRBV4-3 and TRBJ2-5; 8 bases match TRBD2. Trimming cost V 0 bases and J 4 bases; bases outside gene matches: 10. Germline CDR1 reads LGHNA; CDR2 reads YSLEER. The CDR3 spans 17 residues. DNA for the CDR3: TGCGCCAGCAGCCAAGATCGACCAAGCGGGGGACTAGAGACCCAGTACTTC. Translation gives CASSQDRPSGGLETQYF.